This T cell receptor (beta chain) was documented in a study of control samples from healthy donors and cancer patients. CDR1 is MDHEN, CDR2 SYDVKM, per germline. V was clipped by 5 bases and J by 0 bases, with 19 bases between them. This CDR3 spans 18 amino acids. Produced via immunoSEQ multiplex PCR; TCRdb's table is partial and in-frame only. The table has 150,000 to 200,000 clones, around 92% seen once. The receptor's source is a woman in her 30s in good health. This chain uses TRBV28 with TRBJ1-4, with D possibly matching TRBD1 (5 bases). Source material: blood. CDR3 amino acids: CASSPLDRKRATNEKLFF. The CDR3 DNA follows: TGTGCCAGCAGTCCCCTCGACAGAAAGAGGGCAACTAATGAAAAACTGTTTTTT.